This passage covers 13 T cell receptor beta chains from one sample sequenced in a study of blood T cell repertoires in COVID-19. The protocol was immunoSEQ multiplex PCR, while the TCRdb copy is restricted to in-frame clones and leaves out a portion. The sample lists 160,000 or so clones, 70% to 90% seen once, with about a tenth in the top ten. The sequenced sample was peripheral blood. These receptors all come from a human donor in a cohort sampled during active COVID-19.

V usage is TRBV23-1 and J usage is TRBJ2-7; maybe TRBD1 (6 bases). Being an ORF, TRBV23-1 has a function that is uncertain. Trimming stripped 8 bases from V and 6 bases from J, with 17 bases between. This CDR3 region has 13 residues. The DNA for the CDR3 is TGCGCCAGCGGACACAGGGCTCCCACCGAGCAGTACTTC. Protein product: CASGHRAPTEQYF.

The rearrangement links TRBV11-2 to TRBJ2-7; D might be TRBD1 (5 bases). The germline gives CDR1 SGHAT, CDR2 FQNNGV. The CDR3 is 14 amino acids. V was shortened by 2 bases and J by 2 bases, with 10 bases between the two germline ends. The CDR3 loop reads CASSLWGNPYEQYF. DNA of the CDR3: TGTGCCAGCAGCTTATGGGGCAACCCCTACGAGCAGTACTTC.

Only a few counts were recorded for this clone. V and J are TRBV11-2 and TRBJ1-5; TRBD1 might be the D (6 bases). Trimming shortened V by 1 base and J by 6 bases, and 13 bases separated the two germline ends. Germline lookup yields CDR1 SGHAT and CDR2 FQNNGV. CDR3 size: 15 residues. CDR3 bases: TGTGCCAGCAGCTTAGGTAGGGGGACGGGTCAGCCCCAGCATTTT. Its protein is CASSLGRGTGQPQHF.

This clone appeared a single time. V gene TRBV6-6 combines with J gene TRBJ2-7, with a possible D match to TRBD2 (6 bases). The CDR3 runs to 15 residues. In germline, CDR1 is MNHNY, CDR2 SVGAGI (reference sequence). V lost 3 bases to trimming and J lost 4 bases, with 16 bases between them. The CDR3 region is CASSYPQGLRYEQYF. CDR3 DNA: TGTGCCAGCAGTTATCCCCAGGGACTCAGGTACGAGCAGTACTTC.

The CDR3 loop reads CASSSRVDSPLHF. CDR3 bases: TGCGCCAGCAGCTCCCGGGTAGATTCACCCCTCCACTTT. The chain recombines TRBV5-1 with TRBJ1-6; D not resolved. Germline loops: CDR1 SGHRS, CDR2 YFSETQ. The CDR3 loop spans 13 amino acids. Trimming took off 3 bases at V and 8 bases at J, with 9 bases between the two ends.

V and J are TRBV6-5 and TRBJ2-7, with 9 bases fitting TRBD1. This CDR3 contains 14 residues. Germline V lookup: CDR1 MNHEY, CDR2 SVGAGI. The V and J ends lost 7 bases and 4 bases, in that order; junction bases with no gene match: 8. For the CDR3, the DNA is TGTGCCAGCACTTCGGGACAGGGTATTTACGAGCAGTACTTC. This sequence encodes CASTSGQGIYEQYF.

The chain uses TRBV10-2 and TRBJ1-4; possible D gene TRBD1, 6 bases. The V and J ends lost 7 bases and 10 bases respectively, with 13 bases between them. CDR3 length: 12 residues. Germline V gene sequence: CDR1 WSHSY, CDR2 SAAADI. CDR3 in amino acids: CASNPGEGKLFF. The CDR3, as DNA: TGCGCCAGCAACCCAGGGGAAGGAAAACTGTTTTTT.

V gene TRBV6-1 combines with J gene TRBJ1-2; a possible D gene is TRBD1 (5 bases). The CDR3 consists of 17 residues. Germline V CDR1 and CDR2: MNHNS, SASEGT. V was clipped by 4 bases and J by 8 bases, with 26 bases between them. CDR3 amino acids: CASSVHGRETALIGYTF. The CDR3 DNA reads TGTGCCAGCAGTGTCCACGGGAGAGAGACAGCTTTAATAGGCTACACCTTC.

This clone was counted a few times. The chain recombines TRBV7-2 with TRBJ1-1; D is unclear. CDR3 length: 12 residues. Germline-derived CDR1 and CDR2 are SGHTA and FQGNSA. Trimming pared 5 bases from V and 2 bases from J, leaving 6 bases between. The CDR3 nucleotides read TGTGCCAGCAGCACAATCAACACTGAAGCTTTCTTT. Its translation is CASSTINTEAFF.

The CDR3 DNA sequence: TGTGCCAGCAGCTTAGGGACAGGGGGGGCCAAAAACATTCAGTACTTC. It specifies CASSLGTGGAKNIQYF. The chain links TRBV7-8 to TRBJ2-4, with 10 bases aligning to TRBD1. The CDR3 loop spans 16 amino acids. Germline CDR1 is SGHVS and CDR2 is FQNEAQ. Trimming removed 1 base from V and 1 base from J; junction bases left unmatched: 1.

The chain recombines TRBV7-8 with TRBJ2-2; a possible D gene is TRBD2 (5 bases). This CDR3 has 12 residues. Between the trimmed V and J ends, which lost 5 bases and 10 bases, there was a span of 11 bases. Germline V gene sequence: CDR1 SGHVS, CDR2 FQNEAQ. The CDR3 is CASSRAGEELFF. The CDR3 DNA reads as TGTGCCAGCAGCCGGGCGGGCGAGGAGCTGTTTTTT.

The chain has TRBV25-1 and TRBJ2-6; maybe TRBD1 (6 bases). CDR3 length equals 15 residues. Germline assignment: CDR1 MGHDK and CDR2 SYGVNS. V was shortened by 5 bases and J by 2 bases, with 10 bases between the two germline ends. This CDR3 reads CASSPRTAGANVLTF. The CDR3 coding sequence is TGTGCCAGCAGTCCCAGGACAGCTGGGGCCAACGTCCTGACTTTC.

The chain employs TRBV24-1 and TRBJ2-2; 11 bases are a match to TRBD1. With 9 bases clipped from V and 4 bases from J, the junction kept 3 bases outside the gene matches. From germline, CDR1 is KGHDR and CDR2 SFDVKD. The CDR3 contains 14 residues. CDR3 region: CATRDRGTTGELFF. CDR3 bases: TGTGCCACCCGGGACAGGGGGACCACCGGGGAGCTGTTTTTT.